The clone carrying this T cell receptor beta chain was observed many times. The antigen is unknown. This entry comes from a study of T cells after posttransplantation cyclophosphamide. The study, taken as a whole, reports: Later blood repertoires were often dominated by clones from the donor CD8+ memory compartment. Recipient CMV seropositivity and CMV reactivation strongly tracked TRB clonality. Skin or GI-infiltrating T cells shared few TRB sequences with blood.

This CDR3 region has 16 residues. V shed 1 base and J 0 bases; nucleotides not matched to a gene: 3. In germline, CDR1 is SNHLY, CDR2 FYNNEI. The table came from immunoSEQ multiplex PCR; TCRdb's copy has only in-frame clones and leaves some out. Altogether about 38,000 clones were found in the sample, and no singletons occur. On the day of bone marrow donation, the related graft donor provided peripheral blood. Sequenced sample: PBMCs. The chain couples TRBV2 to TRBJ2-7; TRBD2 aligns across 10 bases. The receptor was isolated from a man in his fifties or sixties in good health, CMV-negative, and a related stem cell transplant donor. CDR3: CASSEGLAGASYEQYF. The CDR3 DNA sequence: TGTGCCAGCAGTGAAGGTCTAGCGGGGGCCTCCTACGAGCAGTACTTC. The variable domain in full, completed from reference TRBV2 and TRBJ2-7, reads EPEVTQTPSHQVTQMGQEVILRCVPISNHLYFYWYRQILGQKVEFLVSFYNNEISEKSEIFDDQFSVERPDGSNFTLKIRSTKLEDSAMYFCASSEGLAGASYEQYFGPGTRLTVT.